These 12 T cell receptor beta chains were all obtained from the same sample, sequenced in a study of CD8+CD57+ T cells in acquired aplastic anemia. Genomic DNA constituted the template upon which TCR beta VDJ and CDR3 profiling was performed. TCRdb re-called the reads with MiXCR, one entry per CDR3 protein. The sample lists about 190,000 distinct CDR3 sequences; over 60% were seen once. Material for sequencing was sorted CD4+, CD8+, or CD8+CD57+ T cells (not recorded which) from PBMCs. The receptor source for this set is a human donor with severe aplastic anemia or a healthy control (not recorded which).

The CDR3 DNA reads TGCAGCTTGGCCACAGGGTACGAGCAGTACTTC. Its translation is CSLATGYEQYF. The chain uses TRBV29-1 and TRBJ2-7, with D possibly TRBD1 on 6 matching bases. The germline CDR1 and CDR2 sequences are SQVTM and ANQGSEA. V lost 8 bases to trimming and J lost 4 bases, with 12 bases between them. The CDR3 runs 11 residues.

The chain has TRBV7-9 and TRBJ2-5; D gene unclear. This CDR3 comprises 13 residues. Germline CDR1 reads SEHNR; CDR2 reads FQNEAQ (reference sequence). Trimming took 6 bases from V and 2 from J, leaving 10 bases between them. Here the CDR3 reads CASSVLQQETQYF. DNA of the CDR3: TGTGCCAGCAGTGTTTTGCAGCAAGAGACCCAGTACTTC.

This clonotype has at least ten counts. This chain uses TRBV11-2 with TRBJ2-1, with 8 nucleotides matching TRBD1. Germline assignment: CDR1 SGHAT and CDR2 FQNNGV. This CDR3 comprises 15 residues. J gave up 4 bases and V 3 bases, and 5 bases lay outside the gene matches. CDR3 loop: CASSFGTGGYNEQFF. The CDR3, as DNA: TGTGCCAGCAGCTTCGGGACAGGAGGATACAATGAGCAGTTCTTC.

The chain has TRBV7-2 and TRBJ2-3; D unresolved. Trimming stripped 6 bases from V and 7 bases from J, with 14 bases between. The CDR3 extends over 13 amino acids. Germline loops: CDR1 SGHTA, CDR2 FQGNSA. CDR3 DNA: TGTGCCAGCAGTGCCCGACTCCGGAATACGCAGTATTTT. This translates into CASSARLRNTQYF.

The chain is built from TRBV4-1 and TRBJ1-5; D is ambiguous. The CDR3 extends over 15 amino acids. The V gene's germline CDR1 is MGHRA and CDR2 YSYEKL. Trimming took 3 bases from V and 6 from J, leaving 15 bases between them. The CDR3: CASSQVPDGLQPQHF. The CDR3 DNA sequence: TGCGCCAGCAGCCAGGTACCCGACGGACTTCAGCCCCAGCATTTT.

In this sample, this clonotype turned up once. This chain joins TRBV15 and TRBJ2-1, with TRBD1 identical over 7 bases. J gave up 6 bases and V 0 bases, and 8 bases lay outside the gene matches. The CDR3 is 16 residues long. Per germline, CDR1 LNHNV and CDR2 YYDKDF (reference sequence). DNA of the CDR3: TGTGCCACCAGCAGAGATTCCGGGACAGTCTTCAATGAGCAGTTCTTC. It yields the protein CATSRDSGTVFNEQFF. Based on the CDR3 plus reference TRBV15 and TRBJ2-1, the full variable domain is DAMVIQNPRYQVTQFGKPVTLSCSQTLNHNVMYWYQQKSSQAPKLLFHYYDKDFNNEADTPDNFQSRRPNTSFCFLDIRSPGLGDTAMYLCATSRDSGTVFNEQFFGPGTRLTVL.

The chain combines TRBV9 with TRBJ2-7, with 7 bases matching TRBD1. CDR1 and CDR2 (germline): SGDLS, YYNGEE. The CDR3 has 14 residues. V lost 4 bases and J lost 2; bases outside the gene matches: 6. The DNA of the CDR3 is TGTGCCAGCAGCCCGGACAGGTCCACCTACGAGCAGTACTTC. Its protein product is CASSPDRSTYEQYF.

The V gene is TRBV7-2, the J gene TRBJ2-1; TRBD1 agrees at 7 bases. Unmatched junction bases numbered 6, after V lost 5 bases and J lost 5 bases. The CDR3 is 14 residues long. The germline V gene encodes CDR1 SGHTA and CDR2 FQGNSA. The CDR3 sequence: CASSPHRGDNEQFF. CDR3 in DNA: TGTGCCAGCAGCCCTCACAGGGGCGACAATGAGCAGTTCTTC. The full variable domain, its missing parts supplied by reference TRBV7-2 and TRBJ2-1, is GAGVSQSPSNKVTEKGKDVELRCDPISGHTALYWYRQSLGQGLEFLIYFQGNSAPDKSGLPSDRFSAERTGGSVSTLTIQRTQQEDSAVYLCASSPHRGDNEQFFGPGTRLTVL.

This clonotype has only a few counts. The chain joins TRBV2 to TRBJ2-3; D remains ambiguous. Per the germline V gene, CDR1 is SNHLY and CDR2 is FYNNEI. The CDR3 contains 12 residues. V was shortened by 6 bases and J by 1 base, with 5 bases between the two germline ends. The CDR3 loop reads CASRIGTDTQYF. CDR3 coding DNA: TGTGCCAGCAGAATTGGCACAGATACGCAGTATTTT.

At least ten counts were recorded for this clonotype. The rearrangement links TRBV12-3 or TRBV12-4 to TRBJ1-5, with no clear D. The CDR3 runs to 12 residues. Between the trimmed V and J ends, which lost 9 bases and 9 bases, there was a span of 15 bases. The CDR3, as DNA: TGTGCCAGTCGTGCGAGAGGTGGGCCCCAGCATTTT. Translated: CASRARGGPQHF.

The chain carries TRBV12-3 or TRBV12-4 and TRBJ2-7; 11 bases are a match to TRBD2. This CDR3 is built from 17 residues. J lost 3 bases, V lost 6 bases, and 13 bases had no gene match. CDR3 sequence: CASSVNPGTSGNYEQYF. CDR3 DNA sequence: TGTGCCAGCAGCGTAAACCCCGGGACTAGCGGAAACTACGAGCAGTACTTC.

This clonotype was found many times. V and J are TRBV9 and TRBJ2-1, with 11 bases identical to TRBD2. The length of the CDR3 is 16 residues. Germline V CDR1 and CDR2: SGDLS, YYNGEE. Trimming took 4 bases from V and 3 from J; bases not matched to a gene: 6. The CDR3 DNA reads TGTGCCAGCAGCCAGACTAGCGGGGAAAACTACAATGAGCAGTTCTTC. Amino acid sequence: CASSQTSGENYNEQFF.